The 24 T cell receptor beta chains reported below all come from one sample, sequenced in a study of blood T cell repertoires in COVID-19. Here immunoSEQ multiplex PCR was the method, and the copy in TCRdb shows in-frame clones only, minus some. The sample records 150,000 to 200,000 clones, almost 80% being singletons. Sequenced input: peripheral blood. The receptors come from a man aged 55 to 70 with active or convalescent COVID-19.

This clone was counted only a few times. In nucleotides, the CDR3 is TGTGCCACCCCGGGCGGGACCCACCACGAGCAGTACTTC. Its translation: CATPGGTHHEQYF. The chain employs TRBV9 and TRBJ2-7, with D possibly being TRBD2 (6 bases). Per the germline V gene, CDR1 is SGDLS and CDR2 is YYNGEE. V lost 9 bases and J lost 5, with 18 bases in between. The CDR3 is made up of 13 amino acids.

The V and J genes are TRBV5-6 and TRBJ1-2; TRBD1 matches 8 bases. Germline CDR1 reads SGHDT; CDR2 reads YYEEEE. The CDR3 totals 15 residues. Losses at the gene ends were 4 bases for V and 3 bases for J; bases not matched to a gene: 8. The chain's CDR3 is CASSRPRQGHYGYTF. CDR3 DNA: TGTGCCAGCAGCCGCCCCAGACAGGGGCACTATGGCTACACCTTC.

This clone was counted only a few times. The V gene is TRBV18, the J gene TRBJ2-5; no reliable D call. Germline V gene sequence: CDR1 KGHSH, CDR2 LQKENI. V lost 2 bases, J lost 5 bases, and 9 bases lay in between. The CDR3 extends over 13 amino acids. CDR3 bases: TGTGCCAGCTCACCAGTACGGTCGGAGACCCAGTACTTC. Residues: CASSPVRSETQYF.

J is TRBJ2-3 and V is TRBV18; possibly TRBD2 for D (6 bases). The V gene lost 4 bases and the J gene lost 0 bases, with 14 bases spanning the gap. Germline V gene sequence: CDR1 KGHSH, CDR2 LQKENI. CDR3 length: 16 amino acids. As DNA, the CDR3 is TGTGCCAGCTCACAAACCGGGACTCTTAGCACAGATACGCAGTATTTT. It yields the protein CASSQTGTLSTDTQYF.

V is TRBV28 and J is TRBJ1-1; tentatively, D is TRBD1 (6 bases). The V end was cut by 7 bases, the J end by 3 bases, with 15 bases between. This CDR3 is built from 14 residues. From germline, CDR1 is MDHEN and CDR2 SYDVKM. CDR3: CASTRGGGYTEAFF. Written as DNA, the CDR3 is TGTGCCAGCACCCGCGGGGGGGGCTACACTGAAGCTTTCTTT.

CDR3 nucleotide sequence: TGTGCCAGCAGGCGCACGGAGAACGAGCAGTACTTC. Translation: CASRRTENEQYF. The J gene is TRBJ2-7, the V gene TRBV6-5; unclear D gene. The CDR3 is 12 residues long. Deletions cut 6 bases from V and 5 bases from J, with 11 bases between. Germline V CDR1 and CDR2: MNHEY, SVGAGI.

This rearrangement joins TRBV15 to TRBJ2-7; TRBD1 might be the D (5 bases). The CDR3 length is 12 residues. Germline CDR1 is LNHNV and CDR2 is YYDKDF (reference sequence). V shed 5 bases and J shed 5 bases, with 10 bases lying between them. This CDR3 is CATSGQFHEQYF. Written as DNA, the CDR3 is TGTGCCACCAGCGGACAATTCCACGAGCAGTACTTC.

The CDR3 DNA sequence: TGTGCCAGCAGCCAAGTGGGGGCAGGGAGCTACGAGCAGTACTTC. As protein: CASSQVGAGSYEQYF. The genes are TRBV14 and TRBJ2-7; tentative D call: TRBD1 (6 bases). The germline CDR1 and CDR2 sequences are SGHDN and FVKESK. V gave up 1 base and J gave up 3 bases, with 13 bases separating them. The CDR3 is 15 amino acids.

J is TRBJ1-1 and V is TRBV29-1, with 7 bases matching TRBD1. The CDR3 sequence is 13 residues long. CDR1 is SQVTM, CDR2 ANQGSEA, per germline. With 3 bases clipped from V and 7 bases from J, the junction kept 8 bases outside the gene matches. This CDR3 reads CSVDRTGALEAFF. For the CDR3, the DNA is TGCAGCGTTGACAGGACAGGCGCCCTTGAAGCTTTCTTT.

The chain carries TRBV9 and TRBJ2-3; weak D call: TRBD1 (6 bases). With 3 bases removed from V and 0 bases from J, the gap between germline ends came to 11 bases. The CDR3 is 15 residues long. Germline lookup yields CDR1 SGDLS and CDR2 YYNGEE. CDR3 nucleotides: TGTGCCAGCAGCGGGGGACACCTTAGCACAGATACGCAGTATTTT. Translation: CASSGGHLSTDTQYF.

CDR3 bases: TGTGCCAGCAGTGACACTTACCGGGGACTAGCGATTACCGGGGAGCTGTTTTTT. It translates to CASSDTYRGLAITGELFF. The chain recombines TRBV6-2 or TRBV6-3 with TRBJ2-2, with 10 bases matching TRBD2. CDR3 length equals 18 residues. Per germline, CDR1 MNHEY and CDR2 SVGEGT. J gave up 5 bases and V 5 bases, and 14 bases lay outside the gene matches.

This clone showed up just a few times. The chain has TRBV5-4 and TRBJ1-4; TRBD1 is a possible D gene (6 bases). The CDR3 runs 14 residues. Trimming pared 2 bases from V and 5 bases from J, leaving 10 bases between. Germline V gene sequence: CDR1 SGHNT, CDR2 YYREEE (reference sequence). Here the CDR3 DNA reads TGTGCCAGCAGCTTTCGAGGGGGAAATGAAAAACTGTTTTTT. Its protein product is CASSFRGGNEKLFF.

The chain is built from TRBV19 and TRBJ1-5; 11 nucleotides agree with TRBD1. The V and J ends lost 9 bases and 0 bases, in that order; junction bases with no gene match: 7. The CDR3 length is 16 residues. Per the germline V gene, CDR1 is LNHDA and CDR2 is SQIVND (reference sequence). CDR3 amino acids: CASGQGAAYSNQPQHF. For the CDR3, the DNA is TGTGCCAGCGGACAGGGGGCGGCGTATAGCAATCAGCCCCAGCATTTT. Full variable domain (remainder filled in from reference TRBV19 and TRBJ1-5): DGGITQSPKYLFRKEGQNVTLSCEQNLNHDAMYWYRQDPGQGLRLIYYSQIVNDFQKGDIAEGYSVSREKKESFPLTVTSAQKNPTAFYLCASGQGAAYSNQPQHFGDGTRLSIL.

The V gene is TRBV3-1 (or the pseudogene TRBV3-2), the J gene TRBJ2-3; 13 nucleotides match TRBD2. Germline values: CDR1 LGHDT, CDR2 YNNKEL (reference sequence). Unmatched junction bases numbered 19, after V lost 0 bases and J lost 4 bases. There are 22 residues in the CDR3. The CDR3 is CASSQEPTDRTSGRVRADTQYF. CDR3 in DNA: TGTGCCAGCAGCCAAGAGCCTACCGACAGGACTAGCGGGAGAGTTAGAGCAGATACGCAGTATTTT.

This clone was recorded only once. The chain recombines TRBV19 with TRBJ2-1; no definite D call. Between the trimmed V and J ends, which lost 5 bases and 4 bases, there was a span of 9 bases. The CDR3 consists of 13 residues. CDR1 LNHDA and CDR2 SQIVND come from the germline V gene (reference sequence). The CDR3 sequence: CASSEAAYNEQFF. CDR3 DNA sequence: TGTGCCAGTAGTGAGGCGGCATACAATGAGCAGTTCTTC. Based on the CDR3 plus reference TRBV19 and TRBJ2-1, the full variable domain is DGGITQSPKYLFRKEGQNVTLSCEQNLNHDAMYWYRQDPGQGLRLIYYSQIVNDFQKGDIAEGYSVSREKKESFPLTVTSAQKNPTAFYLCASSEAAYNEQFFGPGTRLTVL.

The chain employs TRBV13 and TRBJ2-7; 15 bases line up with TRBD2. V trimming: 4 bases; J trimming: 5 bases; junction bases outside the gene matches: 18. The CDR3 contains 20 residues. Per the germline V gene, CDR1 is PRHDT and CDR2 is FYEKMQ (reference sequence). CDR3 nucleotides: TGTGCCAGCAGCTCCGCCGGGACTAGCGGGAGGAGGGTCGGCATCCACGAGCAGTACTTC. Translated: CASSSAGTSGRRVGIHEQYF.

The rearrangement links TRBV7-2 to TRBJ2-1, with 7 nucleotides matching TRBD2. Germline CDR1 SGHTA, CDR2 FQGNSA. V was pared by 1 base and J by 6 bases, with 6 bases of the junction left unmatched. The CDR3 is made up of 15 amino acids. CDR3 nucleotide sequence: TGTGCCAGCAGCTTAGAGCGGGGAAGCCCCAATGAGCAGTTCTTC. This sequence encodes CASSLERGSPNEQFF. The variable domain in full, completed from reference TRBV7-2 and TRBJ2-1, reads GAGVSQSPSNKVTEKGKDVELRCDPISGHTALYWYRQSLGQGLEFLIYFQGNSAPDKSGLPSDRFSAERTGGSVSTLTIQRTQQEDSAVYLCASSLERGSPNEQFFGPGTRLTVL.

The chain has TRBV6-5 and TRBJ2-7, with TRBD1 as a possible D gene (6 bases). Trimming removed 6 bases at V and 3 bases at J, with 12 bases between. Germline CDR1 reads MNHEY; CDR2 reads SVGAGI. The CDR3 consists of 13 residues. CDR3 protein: CASSRLQGYEQYF. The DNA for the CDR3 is TGTGCCAGCAGCCGCTTACAGGGCTACGAGCAGTACTTC.

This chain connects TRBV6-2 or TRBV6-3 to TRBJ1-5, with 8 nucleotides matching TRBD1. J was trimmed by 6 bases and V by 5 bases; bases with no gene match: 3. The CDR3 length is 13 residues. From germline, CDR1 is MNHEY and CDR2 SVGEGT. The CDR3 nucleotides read TGTGCCAGCAGTAGACAGGGGCCTCAGCCCCAGCATTTT. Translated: CASSRQGPQPQHF.

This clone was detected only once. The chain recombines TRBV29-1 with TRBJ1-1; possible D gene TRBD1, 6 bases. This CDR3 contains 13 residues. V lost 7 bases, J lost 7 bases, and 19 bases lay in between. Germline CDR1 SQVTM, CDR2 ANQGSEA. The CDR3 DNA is TGCAGCGCTGGAATTTCAGGGGCGCGTGAAGCTTTCTTT. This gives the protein CSAGISGAREAFF.

The chain's CDR3 is CASSFGGTGELFF. CDR3 bases: TGTGCCAGCAGCTTCGGGGGGACCGGGGAGCTGTTTTTT. The rearrangement links TRBV5-5 to TRBJ2-2; 7 positions agree with TRBD2. CDR3 length: 13 residues. Germline CDR1 and CDR2: SGHKS and YYEKEE (reference sequence). The V segment lost 2 bases and the J segment 5 bases; nucleotides outside the gene matches: 0.

CDR3 residues: CSAAGPRFTGELFF. In DNA, the CDR3 is TGCAGCGCTGCGGGACCGAGATTCACCGGGGAGCTGTTTTTT. V gene TRBV29-1 combines with J gene TRBJ2-2; a possible D gene is TRBD2 (6 bases). Per the germline V gene, CDR1 is SQVTM and CDR2 is ANQGSEA. The CDR3 is 14 amino acids. The germline V and J ends were trimmed by 7 bases and 4 bases, with 16 bases remaining between them.

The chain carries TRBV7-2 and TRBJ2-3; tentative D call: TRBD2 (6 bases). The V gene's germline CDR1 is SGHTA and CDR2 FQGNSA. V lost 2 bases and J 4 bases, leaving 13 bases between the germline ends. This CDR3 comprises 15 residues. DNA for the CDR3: TGTGCCAGCAGCTTATTAACCAGCGGGCCAGATACGCAGTATTTT. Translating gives CASSLLTSGPDTQYF. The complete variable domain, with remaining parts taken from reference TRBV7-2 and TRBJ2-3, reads GAGVSQSPSNKVTEKGKDVELRCDPISGHTALYWYRQSLGQGLEFLIYFQGNSAPDKSGLPSDRFSAERTGGSVSTLTIQRTQQEDSAVYLCASSLLTSGPDTQYFGPGTRLTVL.

CDR3 sequence (DNA): TGTGCCAGCAGCGTTACGACTAGCGGGGAGAGGACCCAGTACTTC. Translating it yields CASSVTTSGERTQYF. V gene TRBV7-2 combines with J gene TRBJ2-5; 11 nucleotides align to TRBD2. Germline V gene lookup returns CDR1 SGHTA and CDR2 FQGNSA. The trim removed 5 bases at V and 7 bases at J, leaving 9 bases unmatched. This CDR3 contains 15 residues. The full variable domain, rest sourced from reference TRBV7-2 and TRBJ2-5, is GAGVSQSPSNKVTEKGKDVELRCDPISGHTALYWYRQSLGQGLEFLIYFQGNSAPDKSGLPSDRFSAERTGGSVSTLTIQRTQQEDSAVYLCASSVTTSGERTQYFGPGTRLLVL.